These 15 T cell receptor beta chains share one sample of origin, sequenced in a study of sequential checkpoint blockade in melanoma (dated by TCRdb to about 2019). The label giving this sample's treatment or condition can be read as: randomized to nivolumab then ipilimumab (arm A) or the reverse (arm B). The library was prepared using the immunoSEQ multiplex PCR assay. Not all clones reach the TCRdb copy of this immuneACCESS table, which keeps in-frame sequences only. Checked studies attribute under half of the gap to unresolved V genes and leave the rest unexplained. The sample records 35,000 to 45,000 clones, roughly 90% of which are singletons. The ten largest make up 9.5% to 15% of the sample. The source material was CD8+ T cells sorted from blood (inferred from file names), sampled from a patient given nivolumab and ipilimumab in sequence. All receptors derive from a human donor with melanoma.

The J gene is TRBJ1-4, the V gene TRBV9; D is unresolved. This CDR3 comprises 16 residues. Deletions cut 4 bases from V and 0 bases from J, with 13 bases between. The V gene's germline CDR1 is SGDLS and CDR2 YYNGEE. CDR3 sequence: CASSPSGRSTNEKLFF. DNA for the CDR3: TGTGCCAGCAGCCCCAGCGGCAGATCAACTAATGAAAAACTGTTTTTT. Variable domain in full (rest from reference TRBV9 and TRBJ1-4): DSGVTQTPKHLITATGQRVTLRCSPRSGDLSVYWYQQSLDQGLQFLIQYYNGEERAKGNILERFSAQQFPDLHSELNLSSLELGDSALYFCASSPSGRSTNEKLFFGSGTQLSVL.

The chain links TRBV4-1 to TRBJ1-1; D perhaps matches TRBD1 (5 bases). Germline loops: CDR1 MGHRA, CDR2 YSYEKL. V was cut by 5 bases and J by 5 bases, with 12 bases left in between. CDR3 size: 13 residues. CDR3 in DNA: TGCGCCAGCAGCTCCGGGGGGGTGACTGAAGCTTTCTTT. Translated: CASSSGGVTEAFF.

The chain employs TRBV7-9 and TRBJ2-5; no firm D call. The length of the CDR3 is 15 residues. Trimming removed 5 bases from V and 4 bases from J, with 17 bases in between. Germline V gives CDR1 SEHNR, CDR2 FQNEAQ (reference sequence). The CDR3 DNA sequence: TGTGCCAGCAGCCCAACCTCTACAGATACAGAGACCCAGTACTTC. Translated, it gives CASSPTSTDTETQYF.

The count of this clone is one. The chain joins TRBV12-5 to TRBJ2-7; no reliable D call. This CDR3 contains 13 residues. Per the germline V gene, CDR1 is LGHNT and CDR2 is FRNRAP. Trimming pared 3 bases from V and 2 bases from J, leaving 8 bases between. The CDR3, as DNA: TGTGCTAGTGGTTTAGACGGAGCCTACGAGCAGTACGTC. It encodes CASGLDGAYEQYV.

This chain joins TRBV28 and TRBJ2-2, with D tentatively TRBD2 (7 bases). The CDR3 has 15 amino acids. Germline V gives CDR1 MDHEN, CDR2 SYDVKM. V shed 6 bases and J shed 6 bases, with 17 bases lying between them. CDR3 nucleotide sequence: TGTGCCAGCAGATCCCGATTGGGGGGGCCCGGGGAGCTGTTTTTT. Encoded protein: CASRSRLGGPGELFF. Looking up the rest from reference TRBV28 and TRBJ2-2 gives the full variable domain: DVKVTQSSRYLVKRTGEKVFLECVQDMDHENMFWYRQDPGLGLRLIYFSYDVKMKEKGDIPEGYSVSREKKERFSLILESASTNQTSMYLCASRSRLGGPGELFFGEGSRLTVL.

This chain joins TRBV30 and TRBJ2-2, with TRBD1 matching 11 bases. With V trimmed by 0 bases and J by 6 bases, 15 bases remained unmatched. The CDR3 has 19 residues. Germline values: CDR1 GTSNPN, CDR2 SVGIG (reference sequence). The CDR3 protein is CAWSVPFEYGQGASGELFF. CDR3 nucleotides: TGTGCCTGGAGTGTACCTTTTGAGTACGGACAGGGGGCCTCCGGGGAGCTGTTTTTT.

This clone was observed once. This rearrangement joins TRBV6-5 to TRBJ1-2; D is possibly TRBD1 (6 bases). Trimming removed 6 bases at V and 9 bases at J, with 17 bases between. CDR1 is MNHEY and CDR2 is SVGAGI in the germline V gene. The CDR3 consists of 13 residues. In DNA form, the CDR3 reads TGTGCCAGCAGAGATCAGGGGCCATTTAGCTACACCTTC. It is translated as CASRDQGPFSYTF.

The chain links TRBV6-6 to TRBJ1-1; 9 bases line up with TRBD1. The V and J ends lost 0 bases and 6 bases, in that order; junction bases with no gene match: 5. Germline V gene lookup returns CDR1 MNHNY and CDR2 SVGAGI (reference sequence). The CDR3 length is 15 residues. In DNA, the CDR3 is TGTGCCAGCAGTTACTCTATGGGACAGGGAGCTGAAGCTTTCTTT. This gives the protein CASSYSMGQGAEAFF.

The rearrangement links TRBV19 to TRBJ2-1; no clear D gene. Trimming left V 7 bases short and J 7 bases short, with 11 bases between. Germline lookup yields CDR1 LNHDA and CDR2 SQIVND (reference sequence). This CDR3 has 12 amino acids. The CDR3 is CASNPGTNEQFF. CDR3 sequence (DNA): TGTGCCAGTAATCCGGGTACTAATGAGCAGTTCTTC.

The genes are TRBV28 and TRBJ2-7; 10 bases map to TRBD1. Germline trimming cut 6 bases from V and 7 bases from J; bases unmatched to any gene: 6. There are 13 residues in the CDR3. The germline V gene encodes CDR1 MDHEN and CDR2 SYDVKM. This CDR3 reads CASSRQGAVEQYF. The CDR3 DNA is TGTGCCAGCAGCCGACAGGGGGCTGTTGAGCAGTACTTC.

The chain carries TRBV7-8 and TRBJ2-7; 11 nucleotides align to TRBD2. CDR1 and CDR2 from the germline V gene are SGHVS and FQNEAQ. V shed 1 base, J shed 4 bases, and the junction held 15 bases outside the gene matches. This CDR3 is built from 19 residues. CDR3 loop: CASSLGPGLAAHSAYEQYV. Written as DNA, the CDR3 is TGTGCCAGCAGCTTAGGGCCGGGACTAGCGGCTCATAGTGCATACGAGCAGTACGTC.

The chain has TRBV10-1 and TRBJ2-7; tentative D call: TRBD1 (6 bases). Germline V gene data show CDR1 as WNHNN and CDR2 as SYGVQD (reference sequence). V was pared by 0 bases and J by 1 base, with 7 bases between. This CDR3 is built from 14 residues. CDR3 nucleotide sequence: TGCGCCAGCAGTGAGTCCCAGGGGTCCTACGAGCAGTACTTC. Translated: CASSESQGSYEQYF.

The V and J genes are TRBV25-1 and TRBJ1-3; maybe TRBD1 (6 bases). CDR1 and CDR2 from the germline V gene are MGHDK and SYGVNS. CDR3 size: 14 residues. Deletions cut 1 base from V and 2 bases from J, with 6 bases between. CDR3 loop: CASSEWTAGNTIYF. CDR3 DNA sequence: TGTGCCAGCAGTGAATGGACAGCTGGAAACACCATATATTTT.

The chain has TRBV7-9 and TRBJ2-5, with D possibly matching TRBD2 (5 bases). This CDR3 is 14 amino acids long. Looked up from germline, CDR1 is SEHNR and CDR2 is FQNEAQ (reference sequence). V lost 5 bases to trimming and J lost 6 bases, with 16 bases between them. The CDR3 region is CASSARDRRQTQYF. CDR3 bases: TGTGCCAGCAGCGCGCGCGACCGGAGGCAGACCCAGTACTTC.

This chain connects TRBV7-9 to TRBJ1-5, with D perhaps matching TRBD1 (5 bases). CDR1 is SEHNR, CDR2 FQNEAQ, per germline (reference sequence). The length of the CDR3 is 16 residues. V was shortened by 0 bases and J by 5 bases, with 14 bases between the two germline ends. The CDR3 protein is CASSLAAPGGDQPQHF. As DNA, the CDR3 is TGTGCCAGCAGCTTAGCGGCCCCGGGAGGGGATCAGCCCCAGCATTTT.